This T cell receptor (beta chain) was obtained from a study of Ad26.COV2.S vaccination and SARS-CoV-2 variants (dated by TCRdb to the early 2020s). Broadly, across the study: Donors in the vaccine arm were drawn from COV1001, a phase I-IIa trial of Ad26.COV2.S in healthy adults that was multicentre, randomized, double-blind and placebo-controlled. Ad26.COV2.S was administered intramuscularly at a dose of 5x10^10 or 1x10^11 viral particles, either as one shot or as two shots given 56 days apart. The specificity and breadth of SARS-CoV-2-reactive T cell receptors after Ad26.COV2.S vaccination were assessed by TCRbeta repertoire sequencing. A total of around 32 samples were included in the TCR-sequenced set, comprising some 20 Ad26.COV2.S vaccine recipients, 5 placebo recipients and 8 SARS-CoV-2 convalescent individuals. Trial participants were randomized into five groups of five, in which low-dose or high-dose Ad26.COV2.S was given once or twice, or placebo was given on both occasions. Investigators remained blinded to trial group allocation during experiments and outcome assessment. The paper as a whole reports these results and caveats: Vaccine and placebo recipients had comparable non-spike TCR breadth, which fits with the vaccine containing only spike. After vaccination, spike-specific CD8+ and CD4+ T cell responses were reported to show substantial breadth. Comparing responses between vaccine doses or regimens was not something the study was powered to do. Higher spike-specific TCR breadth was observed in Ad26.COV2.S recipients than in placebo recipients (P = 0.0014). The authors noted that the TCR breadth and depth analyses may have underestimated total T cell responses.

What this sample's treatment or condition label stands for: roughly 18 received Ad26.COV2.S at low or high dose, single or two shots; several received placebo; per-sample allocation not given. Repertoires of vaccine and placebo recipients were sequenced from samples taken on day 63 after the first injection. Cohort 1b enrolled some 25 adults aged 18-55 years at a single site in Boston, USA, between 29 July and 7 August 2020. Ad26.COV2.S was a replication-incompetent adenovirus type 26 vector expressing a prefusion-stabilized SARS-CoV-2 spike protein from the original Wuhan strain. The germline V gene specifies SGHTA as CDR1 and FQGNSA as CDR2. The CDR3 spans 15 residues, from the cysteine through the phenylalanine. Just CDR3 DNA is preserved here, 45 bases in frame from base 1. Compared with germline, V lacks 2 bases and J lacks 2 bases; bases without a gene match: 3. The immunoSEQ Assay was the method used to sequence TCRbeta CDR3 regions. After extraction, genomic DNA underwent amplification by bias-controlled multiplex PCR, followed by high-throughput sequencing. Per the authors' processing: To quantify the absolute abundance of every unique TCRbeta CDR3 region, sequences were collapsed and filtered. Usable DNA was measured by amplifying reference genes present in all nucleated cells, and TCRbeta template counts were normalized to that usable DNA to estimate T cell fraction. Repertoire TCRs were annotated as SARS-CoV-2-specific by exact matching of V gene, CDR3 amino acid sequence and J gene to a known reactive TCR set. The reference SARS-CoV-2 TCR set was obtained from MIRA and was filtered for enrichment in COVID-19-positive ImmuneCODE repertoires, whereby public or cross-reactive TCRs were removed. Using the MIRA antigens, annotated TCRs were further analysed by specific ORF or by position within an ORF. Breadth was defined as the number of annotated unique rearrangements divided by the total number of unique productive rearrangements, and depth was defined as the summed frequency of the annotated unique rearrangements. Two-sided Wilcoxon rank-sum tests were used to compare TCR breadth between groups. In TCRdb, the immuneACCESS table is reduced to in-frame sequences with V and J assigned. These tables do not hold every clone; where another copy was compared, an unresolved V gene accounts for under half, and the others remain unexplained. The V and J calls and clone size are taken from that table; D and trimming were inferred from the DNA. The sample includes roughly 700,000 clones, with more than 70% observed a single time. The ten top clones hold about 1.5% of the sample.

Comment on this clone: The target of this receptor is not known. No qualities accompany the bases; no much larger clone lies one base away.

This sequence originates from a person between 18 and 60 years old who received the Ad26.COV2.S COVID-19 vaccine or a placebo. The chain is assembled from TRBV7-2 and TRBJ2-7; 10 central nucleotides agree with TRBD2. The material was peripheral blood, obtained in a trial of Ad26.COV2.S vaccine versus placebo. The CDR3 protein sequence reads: CASSLNLAGAYEQYF. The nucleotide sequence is TGTGCCAGCAGCTTAAATCTAGCGGGAGCCTACGAGCAGTACTTC. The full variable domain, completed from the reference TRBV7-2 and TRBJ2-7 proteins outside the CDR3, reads GAGVSQSPSNKVTEKGKDVELRCDPISGHTALYWYRQSLGQGLEFLIYFQGNSAPDKSGLPSDRFSAERTGGSVSTLTIQRTQQEDSAVYLCASSLNLAGAYEQYFGPGTRLTVT.